This T cell receptor (beta chain) stems from a study of shared clonotypes between healthy human individuals. The V end was cut by 3 bases, the J end by 1 base, with 3 bases between. Germline CDR1 KGHSH, CDR2 LQKENI. The CDR3 is 12 residues long. Measured with immunoSEQ multiplex PCR; TCRdb has only the in-frame clones, and not every one. Of some 2,500,000 clones in the sample, 80% to 95% were seen once. A word on this clone: This CDR3 is also generated by other DNA sequences in the sample.

The clonotype originates from a man younger than 35 in good health. Some clones in this sample may be carry-over from other donors' samples. Sequencing used naive CD4+ T cells from PBMCs. The subset here: CD45RA+ positively selected. The chain joins TRBV18 to TRBJ2-5; D is unclear. Here the CDR3 reads CASSPSQETQYF. CDR3 sequence (DNA): TGTGCCAGCTCACCCTCCCAAGAGACCCAGTACTTC.